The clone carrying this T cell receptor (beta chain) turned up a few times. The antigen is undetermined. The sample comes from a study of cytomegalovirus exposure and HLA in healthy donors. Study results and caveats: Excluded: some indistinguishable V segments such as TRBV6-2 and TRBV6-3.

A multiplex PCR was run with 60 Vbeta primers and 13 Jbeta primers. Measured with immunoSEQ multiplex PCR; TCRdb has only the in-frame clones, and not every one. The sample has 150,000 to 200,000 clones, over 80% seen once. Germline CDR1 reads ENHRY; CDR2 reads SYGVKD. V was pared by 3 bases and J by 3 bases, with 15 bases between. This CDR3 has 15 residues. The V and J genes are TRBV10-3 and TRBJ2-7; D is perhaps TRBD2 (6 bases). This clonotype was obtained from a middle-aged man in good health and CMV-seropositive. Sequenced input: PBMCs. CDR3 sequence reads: CAISDPKHGGYEQYF. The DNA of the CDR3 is TGTGCCATCAGTGACCCTAAACACGGGGGCTACGAGCAGTACTTC.